The source of this TCR beta chain is a study of T-cell memory formation after mild COVID-19. This clonotype was found a few times. From the 5' RACE reads, TCRdb called clonotypes with MiXCR, one entry per CDR3 protein. The sample contains under 300,000 distinct CDR3 sequences, approximately 9% of which appear only once. Deletions cut 4 bases from V and 2 bases from J, with 12 bases between. CDR3 size: 14 residues. CDR1 and CDR2 (germline): DFQATT, SNEGSKA (reference sequence). The sequencing input was PBMCs or a T cell subset sorted from them (not recorded which). The TCR sequence derives from a man between 18 and 29 years old who had mild COVID-19 (a few samples of this study predate the infection). Cell type and time point are not known. The V call is TRBV20-1, the J call TRBJ2-1; D assignment may be TRBD1 or TRBD2 (5 bases each). The CDR3 reads CSATRDGTYNEQFF. The CDR3 nucleotides read TGCAGTGCTACACGGGACGGTACCTACAATGAGCAGTTCTTC.